The clone carrying this TCR beta chain has only one observation. The data were obtained in a study of blood T cell repertoires in COVID-19. Study background: Collection of acute and convalescent COVID-19 samples took place in the United States, Italy and Spain. Sample material is recorded as cDNA or gDNA derived from T cells, B-cell-depleted T cells, or PBMCs.

Per germline, CDR1 MNHEY and CDR2 SVGAGI. V dropped 6 bases and J dropped 10; count of bases not matched to a gene: 6. CDR3 length: 13 residues. In the study's own analysis: Researchers report that nucleated cell counts were estimated from reference gene primer amplification. The method was immunoSEQ multiplex PCR; TCRdb's version includes in-frame clones alone and lacks a portion of them. The D gene and trimming were derived from the DNA, and the V and J assignments and clone size from that table. The table records around 260,000 clones, approximately 86% of them present only once. Sequences were obtained from peripheral blood. The genes are TRBV6-5 and TRBJ1-6; TRBD1 matches 7 bases. The clonotype originates from a man younger than 45 with active or convalescent COVID-19. In DNA form, the CDR3 reads TGTGCCAGCAGGCAGGGGGGAAGGTCACCCCTCCACTTT. Its translation is CASRQGGRSPLHF.